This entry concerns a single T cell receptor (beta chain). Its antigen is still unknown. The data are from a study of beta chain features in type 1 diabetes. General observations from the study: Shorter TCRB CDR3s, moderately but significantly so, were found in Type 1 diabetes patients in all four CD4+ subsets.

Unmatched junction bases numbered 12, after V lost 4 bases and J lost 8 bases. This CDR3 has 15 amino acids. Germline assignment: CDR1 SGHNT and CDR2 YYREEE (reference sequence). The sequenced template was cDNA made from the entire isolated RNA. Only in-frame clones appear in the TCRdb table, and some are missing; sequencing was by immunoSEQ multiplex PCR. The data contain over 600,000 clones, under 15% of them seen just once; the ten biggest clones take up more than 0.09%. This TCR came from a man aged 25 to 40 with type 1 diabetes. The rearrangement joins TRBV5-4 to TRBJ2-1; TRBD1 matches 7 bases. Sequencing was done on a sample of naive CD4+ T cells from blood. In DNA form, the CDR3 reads TGTGCCAGCAGCGTCACAGGGGCAAAGACGGATGAGCAGTTCTTC. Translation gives CASSVTGAKTDEQFF.